The rows below give T cell receptor beta chains drawn from one sample of a study of blood T cell repertoires in COVID-19. TCRdb keeps only in-frame clones here, not all; method: immunoSEQ multiplex PCR. The sample carries about 320,000 clones, 90% recorded once. The sample was PBMCs or T cells enriched from blood (not recorded which). The receptors originated from a woman aged 25 to 39 who had been exposed to COVID-19. Each CDR3 is given with its conserved first and last residue. Each record gives: D gene, J gene, clone size, V gene, CDR3 DNA, CDR3 protein. The D gene is left open where the match is weak. Clone size is given for some rows only: seen once, a few or many times, or a class if the clone is expanded.

d_call: .
j_call: TRBJ2-7
clone_size: .
v_call: TRBV6-2/TRBV6-3
cdr3_nt: TGTGCCAGCAGTTACTCGAGAAAGTTAATCTCCTACGAGCAGTACTTC
cdr3_aa: CASSYSRKLISYEQYF

d_call: TRBD1
j_call: TRBJ2-5
clone_size: .
v_call: TRBV5-1
cdr3_nt: TGCGCCAGCAGGACAGGGGTTGAGGAGACCCAGTACTTC
cdr3_aa: CASRTGVEETQYF

d_call: TRBD1
j_call: TRBJ1-1
clone_size: .
v_call: TRBV5-1
cdr3_nt: TGCGCCAGCAGCCAACTACAGGGGACGAACACTGAAGCTTTCTTT
cdr3_aa: CASSQLQGTNTEAFF

d_call: TRBD1
j_call: TRBJ1-5
clone_size: .
v_call: TRBV20-1
cdr3_nt: TGCAGTGCTAGTACAGGGGCAAGGGGTCAGCCCCAGCATTTT
cdr3_aa: CSASTGARGQPQHF

d_call: TRBD2
j_call: TRBJ2-3
clone_size: .
v_call: TRBV5-1
cdr3_nt: TGCGCCAGCAGCTTTTCTAGCGGGGGTCTAGATACGCAGTATTTT
cdr3_aa: CASSFSSGGLDTQYF

d_call: .
j_call: TRBJ1-5
clone_size: .
v_call: TRBV2
cdr3_nt: TGTGCCAGCAGTGCGGACACCCGGGGGAATCAGCCCCAGCATTTT
cdr3_aa: CASSADTRGNQPQHF

d_call: TRBD1
j_call: TRBJ1-2
clone_size: .
v_call: TRBV10-3
cdr3_nt: TGTGCCATCAGTGAGCCAGGGGGTGGCTACACCTTC
cdr3_aa: CAISEPGGGYTF

d_call: .
j_call: TRBJ1-2
clone_size: .
v_call: TRBV24-1
cdr3_nt: TGTGCCACCAGTGACCCACGGGGGGCTTTCGGCTACACCTTC
cdr3_aa: CATSDPRGAFGYTF

d_call: .
j_call: TRBJ2-7
clone_size: .
v_call: TRBV6-6
cdr3_nt: TGTGCCAGCAACAACAGGATCCTCTCCTACGAGCAGTACTTC
cdr3_aa: CASNNRILSYEQYF

d_call: TRBD1
j_call: TRBJ1-1
clone_size: .
v_call: TRBV24-1
cdr3_nt: TGTGCCACCAGCGGGACAGGGGTGGGGAACACTGAAGCTTTCTTT
cdr3_aa: CATSGTGVGNTEAFF

d_call: .
j_call: TRBJ2-2
clone_size: .
v_call: TRBV27
cdr3_nt: TGTGCCAGCACCCCTAATTCCGGGGATTATACCGGGGAGCTGTTTTTT
cdr3_aa: CASTPNSGDYTGELFF

d_call: .
j_call: TRBJ1-4
clone_size: few
v_call: TRBV5-6
cdr3_nt: TGTGCCAGCAGCTTCTCAGGGGTCCTAGGTGAAAAACTGTTTTTT
cdr3_aa: CASSFSGVLGEKLFF

d_call: TRBD2
j_call: TRBJ2-5
clone_size: .
v_call: TRBV11-2
cdr3_nt: TGTGCCAGCAGCTCGCGGGGGGCCCGGGAGACCCAGTACTTC
cdr3_aa: CASSSRGARETQYF

d_call: .
j_call: TRBJ2-5
clone_size: .
v_call: TRBV2
cdr3_nt: TGTGCCAGCAGTGAAGGGCCCCACAGGGAAGGTACCCAGTACTTC
cdr3_aa: CASSEGPHREGTQYF

d_call: .
j_call: TRBJ1-2
clone_size: .
v_call: TRBV7-8
cdr3_nt: TGTGCCAGCAGCTTAGGGGGGGGCTATGGCTACACCTTC
cdr3_aa: CASSLGGGYGYTF

d_call: TRBD2
j_call: TRBJ2-5
clone_size: .
v_call: TRBV30
cdr3_nt: TGTGCCTGGACAGGCGGGGGGTATCGGGAGACCCAGTACTTC
cdr3_aa: CAWTGGGYRETQYF

d_call: .
j_call: TRBJ2-1
clone_size: .
v_call: TRBV20-1
cdr3_nt: TGCAGTGCTGGGCGTACTAGGCAGTTCTTC
cdr3_aa: CSAGRTRQFF

d_call: TRBD1
j_call: TRBJ2-7
clone_size: .
v_call: TRBV5-1
cdr3_nt: TGCGCCAGCAGCTTAAGACAGGGGGGCGAGCAGTACTTC
cdr3_aa: CASSLRQGGEQYF

d_call: TRBD1
j_call: TRBJ1-5
clone_size: .
v_call: TRBV6-5
cdr3_nt: TGTGCCAGCAGTTCATCAGGGGGTTCGGGACAGCCCCAGCATTTT
cdr3_aa: CASSSSGGSGQPQHF

d_call: .
j_call: TRBJ1-6
clone_size: .
v_call: TRBV2
cdr3_nt: TGTGCCAGCAGTGGGACTGAGAGCTCCTATAATTCACCCCTCCACTTT
cdr3_aa: CASSGTESSYNSPLHF

d_call: .
j_call: TRBJ2-6
clone_size: .
v_call: TRBV7-9
cdr3_nt: TGTGCCAGCAGCACCCGGACAGTCCTGGGGAGCTCTGGGGCCAACGTCCTGACTTTC
cdr3_aa: CASSTRTVLGSSGANVLTF

d_call: .
j_call: TRBJ2-1
clone_size: .
v_call: TRBV6-5
cdr3_nt: TGTGCCAGCAGCCCCCGTACGAGGGGAGGCAATGAGCAGTTCTTC
cdr3_aa: CASSPRTRGGNEQFF

d_call: .
j_call: TRBJ1-4
clone_size: .
v_call: TRBV30
cdr3_nt: TGTGCCTGGAGTGTCCAGGCTGCAACTAATGAAAAACTGTTTTTT
cdr3_aa: CAWSVQAATNEKLFF

d_call: TRBD1
j_call: TRBJ1-5
clone_size: .
v_call: TRBV4-2
cdr3_nt: TGTGCCAGCAGCCAAGAGGCACAGGGGGCCTATCAGCCCCAGCATTTT
cdr3_aa: CASSQEAQGAYQPQHF

d_call: .
j_call: TRBJ2-3
clone_size: .
v_call: TRBV5-5
cdr3_nt: TGTGCCAGCGAGGGAGGCGGGAAAAATCCGAGCACAGATACGCAGTATTTT
cdr3_aa: CASEGGGKNPSTDTQYF

d_call: .
j_call: TRBJ2-7
clone_size: .
v_call: TRBV2
cdr3_nt: TGTGCCAGCAGGCCCAGACTAGAGAGCTACGAGCAGTACTTC
cdr3_aa: CASRPRLESYEQYF

d_call: .
j_call: TRBJ2-3
clone_size: .
v_call: TRBV9
cdr3_nt: TGTGCCAGCAGCGTAGCCGGTCGGCTCGGGAGTAAGCAGTATTTT
cdr3_aa: CASSVAGRLGSKQYF

d_call: TRBD1
j_call: TRBJ2-7
clone_size: .
v_call: TRBV18
cdr3_nt: TGTGCCAGCTCACCGGGACAGGGGGCTTACGAGCAGTACTTC
cdr3_aa: CASSPGQGAYEQYF

d_call: TRBD1
j_call: TRBJ1-5
clone_size: .
v_call: TRBV9
cdr3_nt: TGTGCCAGCAGCGCCCAGGGGGATCAGCCCCAGCATTTT
cdr3_aa: CASSAQGDQPQHF

d_call: .
j_call: TRBJ2-4
clone_size: .
v_call: TRBV2
cdr3_nt: TGTGCCAGCAGTTTCCTTAGCATTCAGTACTTC
cdr3_aa: CASSFLSIQYF

d_call: .
j_call: TRBJ1-5
clone_size: .
v_call: TRBV20-1
cdr3_nt: TGCAGTGCTAGTCGGACAGCTTATAGCAATCAGCCCCAGCATTTT
cdr3_aa: CSASRTAYSNQPQHF

d_call: .
j_call: TRBJ1-5
clone_size: once
v_call: TRBV15
cdr3_nt: TGTGCCACCAGCACACAAGTCAATCAGCCCCAGCATTTT
cdr3_aa: CATSTQVNQPQHF

d_call: .
j_call: TRBJ2-7
clone_size: .
v_call: TRBV2
cdr3_nt: TGTGCCAGCAGTGAAGGATGGGGCCCCGTCGAGCAGTACTTC
cdr3_aa: CASSEGWGPVEQYF

d_call: TRBD1
j_call: TRBJ2-7
clone_size: .
v_call: TRBV10-1
cdr3_nt: TGCGCCAGCAGAGGGAAAACCGGGACAGGGGGCCCTGACAGCTCCTACGAGCAGTACTTC
cdr3_aa: CASRGKTGTGGPDSSYEQYF

d_call: .
j_call: TRBJ1-2
clone_size: .
v_call: TRBV4-1
cdr3_nt: TGCGCCAGCAGCCCGGTGGGCCTCGGAACATCTAACTATGGCTACACCTTC
cdr3_aa: CASSPVGLGTSNYGYTF

d_call: .
j_call: TRBJ2-3
clone_size: .
v_call: TRBV5-1
cdr3_nt: TGCGCCAGCAGCTGGGGGACTAGCACAGATACGCAGTATTTT
cdr3_aa: CASSWGTSTDTQYF

d_call: TRBD1
j_call: TRBJ1-2
clone_size: .
v_call: TRBV19
cdr3_nt: TGTGCCAGTAGGATACAGGGGGCGAGGGGCTACACCTTC
cdr3_aa: CASRIQGARGYTF

d_call: TRBD1
j_call: TRBJ1-2
clone_size: .
v_call: TRBV6-2/TRBV6-3
cdr3_nt: TGTGCCAGCAGCGACAGGGGTTCTGGCTACACCTTC
cdr3_aa: CASSDRGSGYTF

d_call: TRBD2
j_call: TRBJ2-1
clone_size: .
v_call: TRBV7-9
cdr3_nt: TGTGCCAGCAGCGCTACGACTAGCGGGACGTACAATGAGCAGTTCTTC
cdr3_aa: CASSATTSGTYNEQFF

d_call: .
j_call: TRBJ1-2
clone_size: .
v_call: TRBV29-1
cdr3_nt: TGCAGCGTTGCGAGTCAGGGCAGGTTCCACTATGGCTACACCTTC
cdr3_aa: CSVASQGRFHYGYTF

d_call: .
j_call: TRBJ1-1
clone_size: once
v_call: TRBV4-1
cdr3_nt: TGCGCCAGCAGCCAAGCGGGAAGACCAAGAACTTTCTTT
cdr3_aa: CASSQAGRPRTFF

d_call: TRBD1
j_call: TRBJ2-7
clone_size: .
v_call: TRBV5-1
cdr3_nt: TGCGCCAGCGGACAACAGGGGCGAAGCTCCTACGAGCAGTACTTC
cdr3_aa: CASGQQGRSSYEQYF

d_call: TRBD1
j_call: TRBJ1-6
clone_size: .
v_call: TRBV28
cdr3_nt: TGTGCCAGCAGTCCTGGGACAGTCCATTCACCCCTCCACTTT
cdr3_aa: CASSPGTVHSPLHF

d_call: .
j_call: TRBJ2-1
clone_size: few
v_call: TRBV13
cdr3_nt: TGTGCCAGCAGCTCCAGACTCCCTCTCCACAATGAGCAGTTCTTC
cdr3_aa: CASSSRLPLHNEQFF

d_call: TRBD1
j_call: TRBJ2-3
clone_size: .
v_call: TRBV11-1
cdr3_nt: TGTGCCAGCAGCTTTATGGCAGGGGGCGTCACAGATACGCAGTATTTT
cdr3_aa: CASSFMAGGVTDTQYF